This TCR beta chain was retrieved from a study of identical twins. General study findings and limits: Conclusions relied on cross-sectional statistical analysis, not following the same donors.

Carrying unique molecular identifiers, the cDNA also gained a universal primer site through template switching. TCRdb ran MiXCR on the 5' RACE reads and lists one entry per CDR3 protein. The table lists fewer than 900,000 distinct CDR3 sequences, about 20% of them singletons, with around 13% in the top ten. V lost 5 bases and J lost 4, with 21 bases in between. CDR3 length equals 16 residues. CDR1 and CDR2 from the germline V gene are MNHNS and SASEGT. Turning to this clonotype: Its antigen is not identified.

The same data also contributed to another study, on T cells expressing NK-cell markers.

V and J are TRBV6-1 and TRBJ2-7; the D is unclear. Sequencing was performed on PBMCs. This clonotype originated in a woman between 18 and 30 years old in good health. CDR3 region: CASSPSCARPSYEQYF. CDR3 coding DNA: TGTGCCAGCAGTCCCTCCTGTGCGAGGCCGTCGTACGAGCAGTACTTC.